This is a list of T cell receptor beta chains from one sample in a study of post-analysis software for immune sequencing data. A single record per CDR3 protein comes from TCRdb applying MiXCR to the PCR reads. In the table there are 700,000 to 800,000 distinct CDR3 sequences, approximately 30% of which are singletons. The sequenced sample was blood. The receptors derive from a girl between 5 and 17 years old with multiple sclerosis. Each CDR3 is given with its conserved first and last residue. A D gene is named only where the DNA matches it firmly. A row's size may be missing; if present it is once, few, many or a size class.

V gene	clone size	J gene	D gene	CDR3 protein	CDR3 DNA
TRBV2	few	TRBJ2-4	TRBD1	CASSPDRGLWNIQYF	TGTGCCAGCAGTCCTGACAGGGGGCTGTGGAACATTCAGTACTTC
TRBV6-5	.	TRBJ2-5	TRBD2	CASSYPLAGVGDEQYF	TGTGCCAGCAGTTACCCCCTAGCGGGAGTTGGGGATGAGCAGTACTTC
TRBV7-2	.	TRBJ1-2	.	CASMVAGAWGYTF	TGTGCCAGCATGGTGGCAGGGGCTTGGGGCTACACCTTC
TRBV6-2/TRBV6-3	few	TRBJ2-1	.	CASSYPEDLYNEQFF	TGTGCCAGCAGTTACCCCGAAGATCTGTACAATGAGCAGTTCTTC
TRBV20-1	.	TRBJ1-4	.	CSASPVGANEKLFF	TGCAGTGCTAGCCCAGTCGGGGCCAATGAAAAACTGTTTTTT
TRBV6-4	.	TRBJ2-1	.	CASSVDSSVFNGQFF	TGTGCCAGCAGTGTTGATAGTAGCGTCTTCAATGGGCAGTTCTTC
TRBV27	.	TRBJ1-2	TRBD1	CASTSRDRGRWGYGYTF	TGTGCCAGCACCTCCCGGGACAGGGGACGGTGGGGCTATGGCTACACCTTC
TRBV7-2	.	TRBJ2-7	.	CASSLGPSKSYEQYF	TGTGCCAGCAGCTTAGGTCCCTCGAAGTCGTACGAGCAGTACTTC
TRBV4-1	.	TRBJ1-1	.	CASSGRDIPGTEAFF	TGCGCCAGCAGCGGGAGGGATATCCCTGGGACTGAAGCTTTCTTT
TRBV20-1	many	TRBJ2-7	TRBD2	CSAGSLGLAVYEQYF	TGCAGTGCTGGAAGCCTTGGACTAGCGGTCTACGAGCAGTACTTC
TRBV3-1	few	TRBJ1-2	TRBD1	CASSRRTGGDGYTF	TGTGCCAGCAGCCGAAGAACAGGGGGCGATGGCTACACCTTC
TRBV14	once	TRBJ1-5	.	CASSLAGDGSNQPQHF	TGTGCCAGCAGTCTCGCAGGGGACGGTAGCAATCAGCCCCAGCATTTT
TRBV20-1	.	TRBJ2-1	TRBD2	CSARDVAGNYNEQFF	TGCAGTGCTAGAGACGTAGCGGGGAACTACAATGAGCAGTTCTTC
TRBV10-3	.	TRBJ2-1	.	CAISVLASSYNEQFF	TGTGCCATCAGTGTTTTGGCGAGCTCCTACAATGAGCAGTTCTTC
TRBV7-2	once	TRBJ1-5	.	CASRKGGGSNQPQHF	TGTGCCAGCAGAAAAGGGGGGGGTAGCAATCAGCCCCAGCATTTT
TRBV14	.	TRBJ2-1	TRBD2	CASSRTSSYNEQFF	TGTGCCAGCAGCCGGACTAGCTCCTACAATGAGCAGTTCTTC
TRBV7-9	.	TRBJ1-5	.	CASSLGQGGTQHF	TGTGCCAGCAGCTTAGGGCAGGGTGGGACCCAGCATTTT
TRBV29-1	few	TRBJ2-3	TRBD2	CSVPIAGGTDTQYF	TGCAGCGTTCCTATCGCGGGAGGGACAGATACGCAGTATTTT
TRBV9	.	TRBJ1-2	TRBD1	CASSAGQGGNYGYTF	TGTGCCAGCAGCGCGGGACAGGGGGGCAACTATGGCTACACCTTC
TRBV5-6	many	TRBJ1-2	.	CASSPGRNYGYTF	TGTGCCAGCAGCCCGGGACGGAACTATGGCTACACCTTC
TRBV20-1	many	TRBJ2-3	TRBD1	CSARGIEGGETDTQYF	TGCAGTGCTAGAGGAATTGAAGGGGGCGAGACAGATACGCAGTATTTT
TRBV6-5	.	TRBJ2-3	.	CASRIMDTQYF	TGTGCCAGCAGGATAATGGATACGCAGTATTTT
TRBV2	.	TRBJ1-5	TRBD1	CASSGGQGNSNQPQHF	TGTGCCAGCAGTGGTGGACAGGGAAATAGCAATCAGCCCCAGCATTTT
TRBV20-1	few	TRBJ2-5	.	CSAIPGHRRLETQYF	TGCAGTGCTATTCCGGGACATCGTAGACTAGAGACCCAGTACTTC
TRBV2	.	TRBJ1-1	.	CASSGRRSEAFF	TGTGCCAGCAGTGGGAGGAGGTCTGAAGCTTTCTTT
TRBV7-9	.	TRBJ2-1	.	CASTMWGHGENEQFF	TGTGCCAGCACTATGTGGGGCCACGGGGAAAATGAGCAGTTCTTC
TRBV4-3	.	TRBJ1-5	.	CASSQDRTAGQPQHF	TGCGCCAGCAGCCAAGATCGGACCGCCGGTCAGCCCCAGCATTTT
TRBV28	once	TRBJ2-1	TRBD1	CAASGTGVYNEQFF	TGTGCCGCCTCCGGGACAGGGGTCTACAATGAGCAGTTCTTC
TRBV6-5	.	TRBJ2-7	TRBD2	CASSYNVGGVYEQYF	TGTGCCAGCAGTTACAATGTCGGGGGGGTCTACGAGCAGTACTTC
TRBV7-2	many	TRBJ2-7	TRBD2	CASSLELAGVYEQYF	TGTGCCAGCAGCTTGGAATTAGCGGGGGTCTACGAGCAGTACTTC
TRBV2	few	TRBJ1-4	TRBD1	CAGSGIRQGNEKLFF	TGTGCCGGCAGTGGGATTAGACAGGGGAATGAAAAACTGTTTTTT
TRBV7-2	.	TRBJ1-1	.	CASSLAGTGMAWNTEAFF	TGTGCCAGCAGCTTGGCGGGTACAGGGATGGCCTGGAACACTGAAGCTTTCTTT
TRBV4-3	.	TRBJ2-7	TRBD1	CASSLYRDSSSYEQYF	TGCGCCAGCAGCCTCTACCGGGACAGCAGCTCCTACGAGCAGTACTTC
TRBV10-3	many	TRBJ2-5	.	CAISIGATQETQYF	TGTGCCATCAGCATCGGGGCGACCCAAGAGACCCAGTACTTC
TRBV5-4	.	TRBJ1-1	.	CASRFLGQSAEAFF	TGTGCCAGCAGATTTCTCGGACAGAGCGCTGAAGCTTTCTTT
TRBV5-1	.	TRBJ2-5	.	CASSLMPRDGETQYF	TGCGCCAGCAGCTTGATGCCCAGGGATGGAGAGACCCAGTACTTC
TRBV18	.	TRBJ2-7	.	CASSPGVSASYEQYF	TGTGCCAGCTCGCCGGGGGTTAGCGCATCCTACGAGCAGTACTTC
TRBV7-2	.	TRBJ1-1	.	CASSFGIGTVNTEAFF	TGTGCCAGCAGCTTCGGAATCGGGACGGTGAACACTGAAGCTTTCTTT
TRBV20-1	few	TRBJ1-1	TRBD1	CSAIRDRNTEAFF	TGCAGTGCTATCCGGGACAGAAACACTGAAGCTTTCTTT
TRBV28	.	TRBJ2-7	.	CASSTWTRSTNEQYF	TGTGCCAGCAGCACCTGGACGCGATCGACCAACGAGCAGTACTTC
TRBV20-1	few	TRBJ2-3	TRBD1	CSARRDRGDTQYF	TGCAGTGCTAGAAGGGACAGGGGCGATACGCAGTATTTT
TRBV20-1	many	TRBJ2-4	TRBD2	CSGLAVAKNIQYF	TGCAGTGGGCTAGCGGTAGCCAAAAACATTCAGTACTTC
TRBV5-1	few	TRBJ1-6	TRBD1	CASSLDTGDNSPLHF	TGCGCCAGCAGCTTGGACACAGGGGATAATTCACCCCTCCACTTT
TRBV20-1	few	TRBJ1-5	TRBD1	CRALDRKGTGERQPQHF	TGCAGGGCCCTCGATCGAAAAGGGACAGGGGAGCGCCAGCCCCAGCATTTT
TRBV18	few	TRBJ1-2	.	CASSPERPPNYGYTF	TGTGCCAGCTCACCAGAAAGACCGCCTAACTATGGCTACACCTTC
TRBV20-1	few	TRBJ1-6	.	CSTGRRNSYNSPLHF	TGCAGTACTGGTAGGAGGAACTCCTATAATTCACCCCTCCACTTT
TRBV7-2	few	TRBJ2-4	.	CASSLRAGDIAKNIQYF	TGTGCCAGCAGCTTAAGGGCAGGGGACATAGCCAAAAACATTCAGTACTTC
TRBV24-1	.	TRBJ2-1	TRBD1	CATSRTGTGRQSSYNEQFF	TGTGCCACCAGCAGAACCGGGACAGGGCGCCAAAGCTCCTACAATGAGCAGTTCTTC
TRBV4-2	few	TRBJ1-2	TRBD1	CASSSTGTGPYGYTF	TGTGCCAGCAGCTCGACCGGGACAGGGCCCTATGGCTACACCTTC
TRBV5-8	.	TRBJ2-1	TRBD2	CASSFAPGLGNEQFF	TGTGCCAGCAGCTTTGCTCCGGGACTAGGCAATGAGCAGTTCTTC
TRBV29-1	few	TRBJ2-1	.	CSVYGGYDEQFF	TGCAGCGTCTACGGGGGTTATGATGAGCAGTTCTTC
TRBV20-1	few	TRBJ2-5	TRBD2	CSASRLAGESPKTQYF	TGCAGTGCTAGTCGCCTAGCGGGAGAGTCTCCCAAGACCCAGTACTTC
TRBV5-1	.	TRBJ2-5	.	CASMGELGKETQYF	TGCGCCAGCATGGGGGAGTTGGGTAAAGAGACCCAGTACTTC
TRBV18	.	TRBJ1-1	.	CASSLRRQMNTEAFF	TGTGCCAGCTCACTCCGCCGGCAGATGAACACTGAAGCTTTCTTT
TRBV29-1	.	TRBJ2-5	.	CSVVVMGHRLPRETQYF	TGCAGCGTTGTCGTGATGGGACATCGTTTACCCCGGGAGACCCAGTACTTC